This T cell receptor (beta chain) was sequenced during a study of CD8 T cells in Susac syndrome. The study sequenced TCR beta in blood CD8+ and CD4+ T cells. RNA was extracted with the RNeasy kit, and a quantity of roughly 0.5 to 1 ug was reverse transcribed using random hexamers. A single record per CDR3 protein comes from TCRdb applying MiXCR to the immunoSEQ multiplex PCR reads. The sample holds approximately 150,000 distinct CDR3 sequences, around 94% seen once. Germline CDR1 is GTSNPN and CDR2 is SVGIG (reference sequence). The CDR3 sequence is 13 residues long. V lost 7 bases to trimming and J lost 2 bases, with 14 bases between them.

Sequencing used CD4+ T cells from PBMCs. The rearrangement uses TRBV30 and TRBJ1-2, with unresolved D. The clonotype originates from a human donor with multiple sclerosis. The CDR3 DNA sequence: TGTGCCTCCGCGTGGGCGCAGAACTATGGCTACACCTTC. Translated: CASAWAQNYGYTF.